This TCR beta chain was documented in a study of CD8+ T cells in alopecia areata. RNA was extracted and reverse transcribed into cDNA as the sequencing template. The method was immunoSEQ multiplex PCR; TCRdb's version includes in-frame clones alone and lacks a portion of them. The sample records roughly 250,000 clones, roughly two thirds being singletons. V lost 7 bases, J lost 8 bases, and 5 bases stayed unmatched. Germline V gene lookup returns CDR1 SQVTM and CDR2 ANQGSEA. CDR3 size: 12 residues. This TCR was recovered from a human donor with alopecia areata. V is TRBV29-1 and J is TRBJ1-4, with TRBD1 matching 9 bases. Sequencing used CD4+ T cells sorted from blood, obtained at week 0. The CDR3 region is CSARTGAEKLFF. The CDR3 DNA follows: TGCAGCGCCAGGACAGGGGCCGAAAAACTGTTTTTT.